Listed below are T cell receptor beta chains from one sample, sequenced in a study of Ad26.COV2.S vaccination and SARS-CoV-2 variants. Data came from immunoSEQ multiplex PCR; TCRdb stores just in-frame clones and leaves some out. The repertoire holds fewer than 150,000 clones, approximately 90% seen once, with 5% in the top ten. Sample: peripheral blood, taken after recovery from COVID-19. These receptors came from a human donor who had recovered from COVID-19. CDR3s include the opening cysteine and the closing phenylalanine or tryptophan. Each record gives: D gene, J gene, V gene, clone size, CDR3 protein, CDR3 DNA. D genes are given only for firm matches. Size is omitted from some rows. Given values are once, few, many or a class for expanded clones.

d_gene: .; j_gene: TRBJ1-4; v_gene: TRBV4-1; abundance: .; CDR3aa: CASSRTMGEKLFF; CDR3nt: TGCGCCAGCAGCAGGACCATGGGTGAAAAACTGTTTTTT
d_gene: .; j_gene: TRBJ2-7; v_gene: TRBV27; abundance: .; CDR3aa: CASSLRETYEQYF; CDR3nt: TGTGCCAGCAGTTTAAGGGAAACCTACGAGCAGTACTTC
d_gene: .; j_gene: TRBJ2-6; v_gene: TRBV18; abundance: .; CDR3aa: CASSPGAGAGANVLTF; CDR3nt: TGTGCCAGCTCACCAGGGGCGGGTGCTGGGGCCAACGTCCTGACTTTC
d_gene: .; j_gene: TRBJ2-7; v_gene: TRBV21-1; abundance: .; CDR3aa: CASSKNPPRVLWEQYF; CDR3nt: TGTGCCAGCAGCAAAAACCCCCCCCGGGTCCTGTGGGAGCAGTACTTC
d_gene: TRBD2; j_gene: TRBJ2-1; v_gene: TRBV28; abundance: .; CDR3aa: CASSGTSSGGAYNEQFF; CDR3nt: TGTGCCAGCAGTGGGACTAGCTCTGGGGGGGCCTACAATGAGCAGTTCTTC
d_gene: .; j_gene: TRBJ1-2; v_gene: TRBV7-9; abundance: few; CDR3aa: CASSFYYQGGYTF; CDR3nt: TGTGCCAGCAGCTTCTATTATCAAGGCGGCTACACCTTC
d_gene: TRBD2; j_gene: TRBJ2-1; v_gene: TRBV2; abundance: .; CDR3aa: CATPSGGADEQFF; CDR3nt: TGTGCCACCCCTAGCGGGGGGGCGGATGAGCAGTTCTTC
d_gene: .; j_gene: TRBJ2-2; v_gene: TRBV3-1/TRBV3-2; abundance: .; CDR3aa: CASSQDGLAYGELFF; CDR3nt: TGTGCCAGCAGCCAAGATGGCCTAGCTTACGGGGAGCTGTTTTTT
d_gene: .; j_gene: TRBJ1-2; v_gene: TRBV28; abundance: once; CDR3aa: CASTGPNYGYTF; CDR3nt: TGTGCCTCCACGGGACCGAACTATGGCTACACCTTC
d_gene: .; j_gene: TRBJ2-2; v_gene: TRBV12-3/TRBV12-4; abundance: .; CDR3aa: CASSLANTGELFF; CDR3nt: TGTGCCAGCAGTTTAGCGAACACCGGGGAGCTGTTTTTT
d_gene: .; j_gene: TRBJ2-7; v_gene: TRBV7-7; abundance: .; CDR3aa: CASSLEPDYEQYF; CDR3nt: TGTGCTAGCAGCTTAGAGCCAGACTACGAGCAGTACTTC
d_gene: .; j_gene: TRBJ2-1; v_gene: TRBV18; abundance: .; CDR3aa: CASSPGGPYNEQFF; CDR3nt: TGTGCCAGCTCACCGGGAGGTCCCTACAATGAGCAGTTCTTC
d_gene: .; j_gene: TRBJ2-1; v_gene: TRBV7-8; abundance: .; CDR3aa: CASSLGTGQEQFF; CDR3nt: TGTGCCAGCAGCTTAGGTACAGGGCAAGAGCAGTTCTTC
d_gene: TRBD1; j_gene: TRBJ2-3; v_gene: TRBV24-1; abundance: once; CDR3aa: CATSAPGQGTDTQYF; CDR3nt: TGTGCCACCAGTGCCCCGGGACAGGGGACAGATACGCAGTATTTT
d_gene: TRBD2; j_gene: TRBJ2-1; v_gene: TRBV2; abundance: .; CDR3aa: CASRTSGGVFDEQFF; CDR3nt: TGTGCCAGTCGGACTAGCGGGGGGGTCTTTGATGAGCAGTTCTTC
d_gene: .; j_gene: TRBJ1-1; v_gene: TRBV6-5; abundance: .; CDR3aa: CASSYSILLNTEAFF; CDR3nt: TGTGCCAGCAGTTACTCGATATTGCTGAACACTGAAGCTTTCTTT
d_gene: .; j_gene: TRBJ1-6; v_gene: TRBV25-1; abundance: .; CDR3aa: CASSEYQGYNSPLHF; CDR3nt: TGTGCCAGCAGTGAATATCAGGGGTATAATTCACCCCTCCACTTT
d_gene: .; j_gene: TRBJ2-2; v_gene: TRBV5-1; abundance: .; CDR3aa: CASSAGPTNTGELFF; CDR3nt: TGCGCCAGCAGCGCGGGACCCACGAACACCGGGGAGCTGTTTTTT
d_gene: TRBD1; j_gene: TRBJ2-5; v_gene: TRBV5-5; abundance: .; CDR3aa: CASNFPGTGGETQYF; CDR3nt: TGTGCCAGCAACTTTCCCGGGACAGGGGGGGAGACCCAGTACTTC
d_gene: .; j_gene: TRBJ1-1; v_gene: TRBV7-9; abundance: once; CDR3aa: CASSLGSGTEAFF; CDR3nt: TGTGCCAGCAGCTTAGGGTCTGGCACTGAAGCTTTCTTT
d_gene: TRBD1; j_gene: TRBJ1-5; v_gene: TRBV7-2; abundance: .; CDR3aa: CASSPGTGYQPQHF; CDR3nt: TGTGCCAGCAGCCCCGGGACAGGGTATCAGCCCCAGCATTTT
d_gene: .; j_gene: TRBJ1-5; v_gene: TRBV30; abundance: .; CDR3aa: CAWTGPGNQPQHF; CDR3nt: TGTGCCTGGACCGGGCCTGGCAATCAGCCCCAGCATTTT
d_gene: .; j_gene: TRBJ2-3; v_gene: TRBV7-2; abundance: .; CDR3aa: CASSPRAGDTQYF; CDR3nt: TGTGCCAGCAGCCCCCGGGCGGGAGATACGCAGTATTTT
d_gene: .; j_gene: TRBJ2-7; v_gene: TRBV18; abundance: .; CDR3aa: CASSPAGTYEQYF; CDR3nt: TGTGCCAGCTCACCTGCAGGAACCTACGAGCAGTACTTC
d_gene: .; j_gene: TRBJ2-7; v_gene: TRBV7-7; abundance: .; CDR3aa: CASRKARAIDEQYF; CDR3nt: TGTGCTAGCAGGAAAGCGCGGGCGATCGACGAGCAGTACTTC
d_gene: .; j_gene: TRBJ2-1; v_gene: TRBV12-3/TRBV12-4; abundance: .; CDR3aa: CASRVRGNEQFF; CDR3nt: TGTGCCAGCAGGGTCAGAGGCAATGAGCAGTTCTTC
d_gene: .; j_gene: TRBJ1-2; v_gene: TRBV4-1; abundance: .; CDR3aa: CANSQDGVRQNGYTF; CDR3nt: TGCGCCAACAGCCAAGATGGGGTGAGACAGAATGGCTACACCTTC
d_gene: TRBD1; j_gene: TRBJ2-6; v_gene: TRBV4-3; abundance: .; CDR3aa: CASSQGQGAGANVLTF; CDR3nt: TGCGCCAGCAGCCAGGGACAGGGGGCCGGGGCCAACGTCCTGACTTTC